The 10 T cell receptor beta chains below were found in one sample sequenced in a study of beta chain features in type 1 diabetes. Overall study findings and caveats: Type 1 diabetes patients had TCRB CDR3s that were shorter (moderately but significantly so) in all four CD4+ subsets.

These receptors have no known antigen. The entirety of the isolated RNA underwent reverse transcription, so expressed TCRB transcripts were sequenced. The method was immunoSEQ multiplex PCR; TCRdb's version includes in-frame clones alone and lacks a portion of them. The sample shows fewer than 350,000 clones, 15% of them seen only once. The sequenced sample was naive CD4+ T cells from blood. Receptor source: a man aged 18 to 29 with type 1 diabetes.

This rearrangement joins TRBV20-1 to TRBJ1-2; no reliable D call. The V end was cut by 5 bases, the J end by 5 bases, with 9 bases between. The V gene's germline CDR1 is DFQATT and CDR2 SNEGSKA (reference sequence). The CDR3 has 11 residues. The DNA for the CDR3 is TGCAGTGCTCGGGGAAGGTATGGCTACACCTTC. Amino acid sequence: CSARGRYGYTF.

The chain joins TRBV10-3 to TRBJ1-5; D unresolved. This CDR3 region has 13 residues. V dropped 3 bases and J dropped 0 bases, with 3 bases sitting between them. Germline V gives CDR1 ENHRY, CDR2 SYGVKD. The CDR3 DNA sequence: TGTGCCATCAGTGATAATAGCAATCAGCCCCAGCATTTT. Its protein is CAISDNSNQPQHF.

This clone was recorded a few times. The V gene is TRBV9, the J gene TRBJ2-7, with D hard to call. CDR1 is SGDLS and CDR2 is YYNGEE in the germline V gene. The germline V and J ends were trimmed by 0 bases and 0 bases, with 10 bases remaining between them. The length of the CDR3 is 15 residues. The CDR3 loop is CASSVDQAPSYEQYF. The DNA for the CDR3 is TGTGCCAGCAGCGTAGATCAAGCCCCCTCCTACGAGCAGTACTTC. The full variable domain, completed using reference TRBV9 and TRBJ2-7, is DSGVTQTPKHLITATGQRVTLRCSPRSGDLSVYWYQQSLDQGLQFLIQYYNGEERAKGNILERFSAQQFPDLHSELNLSSLELGDSALYFCASSVDQAPSYEQYFGPGTRLTVT.

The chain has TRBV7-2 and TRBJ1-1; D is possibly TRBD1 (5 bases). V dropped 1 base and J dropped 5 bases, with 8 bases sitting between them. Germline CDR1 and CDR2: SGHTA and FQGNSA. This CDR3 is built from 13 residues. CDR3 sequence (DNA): TGTGCCAGCAGCTTAGGGGGCGGTACTGAAGCTTTCTTT. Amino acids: CASSLGGGTEAFF.

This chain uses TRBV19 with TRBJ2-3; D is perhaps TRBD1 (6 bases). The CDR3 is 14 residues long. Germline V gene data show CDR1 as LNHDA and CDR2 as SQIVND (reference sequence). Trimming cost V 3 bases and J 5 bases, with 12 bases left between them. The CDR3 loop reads CASSMMGARDTQYF. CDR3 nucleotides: TGTGCCAGTAGTATGATGGGGGCACGAGATACGCAGTATTTT.

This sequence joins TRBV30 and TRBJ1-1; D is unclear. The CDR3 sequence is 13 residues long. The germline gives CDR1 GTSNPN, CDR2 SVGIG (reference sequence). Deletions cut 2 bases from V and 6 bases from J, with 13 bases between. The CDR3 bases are TGTGCCTGGAGTAGAGGGTCTTTCTCTGAAGCTTTCTTT. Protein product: CAWSRGSFSEAFF.

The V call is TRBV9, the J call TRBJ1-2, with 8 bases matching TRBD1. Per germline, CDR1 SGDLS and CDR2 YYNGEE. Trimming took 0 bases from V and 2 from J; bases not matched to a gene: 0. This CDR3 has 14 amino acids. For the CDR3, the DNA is TGTGCCAGCAGCGTAGGACAGGGGAACTATGGCTACACCTTC. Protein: CASSVGQGNYGYTF.

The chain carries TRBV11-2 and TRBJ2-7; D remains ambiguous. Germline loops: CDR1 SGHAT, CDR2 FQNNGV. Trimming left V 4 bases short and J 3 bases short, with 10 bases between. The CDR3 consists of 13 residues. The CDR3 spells CASSSLRLYEQYF. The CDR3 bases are TGTGCCAGCAGCTCTCTCAGACTCTACGAGCAGTACTTC. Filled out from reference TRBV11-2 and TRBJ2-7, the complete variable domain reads EAGVAQSPRYKIIEKRQSVAFWCNPISGHATLYWYQQILGQGPKLLIQFQNNGVVDDSQLPKDRFSAERLKGVDSTLKIQPAKLEDSAVYLCASSSLRLYEQYFGPGTRLTVT.

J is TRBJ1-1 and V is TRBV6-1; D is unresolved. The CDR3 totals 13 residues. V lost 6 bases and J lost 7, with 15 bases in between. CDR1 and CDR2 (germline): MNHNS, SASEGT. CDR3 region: CASSNPWEYEAFF. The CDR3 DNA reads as TGTGCCAGCAGCAACCCATGGGAGTATGAAGCTTTCTTT.

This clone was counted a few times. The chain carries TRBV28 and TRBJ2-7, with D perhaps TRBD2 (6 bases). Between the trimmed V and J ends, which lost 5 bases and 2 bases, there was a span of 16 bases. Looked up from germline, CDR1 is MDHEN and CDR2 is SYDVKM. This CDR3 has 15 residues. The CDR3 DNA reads TGTGCCAGCAGTCCACGCACTAGCCCTACCTACGAGCAGTACTTC. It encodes CASSPRTSPTYEQYF.